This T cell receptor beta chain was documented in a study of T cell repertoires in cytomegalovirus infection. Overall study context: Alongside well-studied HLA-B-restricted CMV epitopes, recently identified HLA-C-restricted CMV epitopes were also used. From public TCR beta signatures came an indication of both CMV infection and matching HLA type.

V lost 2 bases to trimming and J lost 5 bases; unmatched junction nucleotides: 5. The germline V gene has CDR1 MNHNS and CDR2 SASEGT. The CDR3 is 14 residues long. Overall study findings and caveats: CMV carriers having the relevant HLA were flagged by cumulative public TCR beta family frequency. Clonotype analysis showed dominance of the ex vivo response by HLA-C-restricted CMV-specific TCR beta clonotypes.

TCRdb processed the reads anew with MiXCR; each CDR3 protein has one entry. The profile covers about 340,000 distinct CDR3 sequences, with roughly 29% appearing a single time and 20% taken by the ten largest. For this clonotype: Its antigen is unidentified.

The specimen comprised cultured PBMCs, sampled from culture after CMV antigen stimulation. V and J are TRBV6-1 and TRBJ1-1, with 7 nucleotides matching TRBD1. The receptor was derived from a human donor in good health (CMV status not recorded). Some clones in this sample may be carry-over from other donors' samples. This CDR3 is CASSEQGGETEAFF. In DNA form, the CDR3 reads TGTGCCAGCAGTGAACAGGGGGGGGAAACTGAAGCTTTCTTT.